The 20 T cell receptor beta chains below come from one sample, sequenced in a study of early T cells in non-severe SARS-CoV-2 infection (dated by TCRdb to the early 2020s). To prepare the library, 5' RACE was applied. The sample was run on a NextSeq 500. TCRdb trimmed public reads at Q25 via fastp, called clones via MiXCR and kept in-frame beta chains. Rows matching on CDR3 protein sequence are summarized as one entry with the most common DNA and genes. The sample table records fewer than 100,000 distinct CDR3 sequences; 8.5% to 10% of these occur just once. The ten largest account for approximately 4.9% of the sample. What was sequenced was whole blood. Receptor source: an adult who was a healthcare worker with PCR-confirmed SARS-CoV-2 infection or an uninfected control (not recorded which).

The table lists this clonotype with many counts. The chain combines TRBV12-3 or TRBV12-4 with TRBJ2-2; perhaps TRBD2 as D (5 bases). The V end was cut by 6 bases, the J end by 2 bases, with 10 bases between. This CDR3 spans 14 amino acids. The CDR3, as DNA: TGTGCCAGCAGGGTAGGAGGAAACACCGGGGAGCTGTTTTTT. It specifies CASRVGGNTGELFF.

The genes are TRBV30 and TRBJ1-5; 8 nucleotides agree with TRBD1. After removal of 1 base from V and 3 bases from J, the junction contained 8 bases not matched to a gene. Germline V CDR1 and CDR2: GTSNPN, SVGIG (reference sequence). The CDR3 contains 16 residues. The CDR3 loop is CAWSASTGAVNQPQHF. CDR3 DNA: TGTGCCTGGAGTGCCTCGACAGGGGCCGTCAATCAGCCCCAGCATTTT.

This clonotype appeared a few times. This rearrangement joins TRBV20-1 to TRBJ2-7; 7 positions agree with TRBD1. CDR1 and CDR2 from the germline V gene are DFQATT and SNEGSKA (reference sequence). Losses at the gene ends were 6 bases for V and 6 bases for J; bases not matched to a gene: 11. The CDR3 has 13 residues. The CDR3 sequence: CSANPTGPSEQYF. The CDR3 nucleotides read TGCAGTGCAAATCCGACAGGGCCGAGCGAGCAGTACTTC.

This clonotype was picked up a small number of times. The V call is TRBV12-3 or TRBV12-4, the J call TRBJ2-2; 7 nucleotides line up with TRBD2. Trimming at V came to 5 bases and at J to 7 bases, leaving 4 bases not matched to a gene. The CDR3 contains 13 residues. CDR3 nucleotides: TGTGCCAGCAGTCCCCCGGGGGGCGGGGAGCTGTTTTTT. It specifies CASSPPGGGELFF.

This clonotype came up a few times. The gene calls are TRBV5-1 and TRBJ2-1, with no clear D. V lost 4 bases, J lost 9 bases, and 11 bases lay in between. The CDR3 loop spans 12 amino acids. Germline CDR1 reads SGHRS; CDR2 reads YFSETQ. CDR3 sequence: CASSRFIGEQFF. CDR3 in DNA: TGCGCCAGCAGCAGGTTTATCGGTGAGCAGTTCTTC.

This clonotype was counted a few times. The rearrangement links TRBV10-2 to TRBJ2-7; maybe TRBD2 (6 bases). The CDR3 is 14 residues long. From germline, CDR1 is WSHSY and CDR2 SAAADI. The V and J ends lost 3 bases and 11 bases respectively, with 20 bases between them. DNA of the CDR3: TGCGCCAGCAGTGAACTGGGACTGCATTCTGCCGAGTACTTC. Protein: CASSELGLHSAEYF.

This chain joins TRBV28 and TRBJ2-1; D perhaps matches TRBD2 (6 bases). Germline-derived CDR1 and CDR2 are MDHEN and SYDVKM. This CDR3 has 17 residues. Trimming removed 5 bases at V and 0 bases at J, with 17 bases between. The CDR3, as DNA: TGTGCCAGCAGTCCCCCCCTAGTCGGGAGCTCCTACAATGAGCAGTTCTTC. Translated, it gives CASSPPLVGSSYNEQFF. The full variable domain, in which reference TRBV28 and TRBJ2-1 provide the parts outside the CDR3, is DVKVTQSSRYLVKRTGEKVFLECVQDMDHENMFWYRQDPGLGLRLIYFSYDVKMKEKGDIPEGYSVSREKKERFSLILESASTNQTSMYLCASSPPLVGSSYNEQFFGPGTRLTVL.

V is TRBV7-9 and J is TRBJ2-1; D unresolved. CDR1 is SEHNR and CDR2 is FQNEAQ in the germline V gene (reference sequence). This CDR3 spans 15 amino acids. V was clipped by 6 bases and J by 7 bases, with 19 bases between them. CDR3 coding DNA: TGTGCCAGCAGATTATACCAAGTGTCACAAAATGAGCAGTTCTTC. It is translated as CASRLYQVSQNEQFF.

This clonotype was picked up many times. This chain connects TRBV12-3 or TRBV12-4 to TRBJ1-1; D is ambiguous. Between the trimmed V and J ends, which lost 3 bases and 3 bases, there was a span of 8 bases. This CDR3 is 13 amino acids long. CDR3 region: CASSFDRDTEAFF. CDR3 DNA: TGTGCCAGCAGTTTTGACCGCGACACTGAAGCTTTCTTT.

This clonotype was counted ten times or more. This CDR3 reads CASSSARLLETQYF. The CDR3 DNA reads as TGTGCCAGCAGTTCAGCTCGTCTGTTAGAGACCCAGTACTTC. The gene calls are TRBV28 and TRBJ2-5; no clear D gene. The CDR3 consists of 14 residues. Trimming shortened V by 4 bases and J by 4 bases, and 13 bases separated the two germline ends. Per the germline V gene, CDR1 is MDHEN and CDR2 is SYDVKM.

This clonotype was observed many times. The chain has TRBV3-1 and TRBJ1-2, with D perhaps matching TRBD1 (6 bases). Trimming cost V 2 bases and J 3 bases, with 19 bases left between them. The CDR3 length is 17 residues. Germline CDR1 and CDR2: LGHDT and YNNKEL (reference sequence). Here the CDR3 DNA reads TGTGCCAGCAGCCAAACGACAGCCCCAGGGGTCTACTATGGCTACACCTTC. Its protein product is CASSQTTAPGVYYGYTF.

This chain joins TRBV11-2 and TRBJ2-4, with 9 bases matching TRBD2. The CDR3 totals 18 residues. The V segment lost 0 bases and the J segment 6 bases; nucleotides outside the gene matches: 12. Germline assignment: CDR1 SGHAT and CDR2 FQNNGV. For the CDR3, the DNA is TGTGCCAGCAGCTTAGACATACGGAGGACTAGCGTGTCAAACATTCAGTACTTC. It encodes CASSLDIRRTSVSNIQYF. The full variable domain, its missing parts supplied by reference TRBV11-2 and TRBJ2-4, is EAGVAQSPRYKIIEKRQSVAFWCNPISGHATLYWYQQILGQGPKLLIQFQNNGVVDDSQLPKDRFSAERLKGVDSTLKIQPAKLEDSAVYLCASSLDIRRTSVSNIQYFGAGTRLSVL.

The V and J genes are TRBV5-4 and TRBJ1-4; perhaps TRBD1 as D (6 bases). This CDR3 is built from 14 residues. The germline gives CDR1 SGHNT, CDR2 YYREEE (reference sequence). Trimming removed 4 bases from V and 5 bases from J, with 12 bases in between. Here the CDR3 reads CASSPEGENEKLFF. CDR3 DNA: TGTGCCAGCAGCCCCGAGGGGGAAAATGAAAAACTGTTTTTT.

The chain joins TRBV10-3 to TRBJ2-7, with TRBD2 matching 10 bases. Per the germline V gene, CDR1 is ENHRY and CDR2 is SYGVKD. J lost 2 bases, V lost 0 bases, and 7 bases had no gene match. The CDR3 extends over 17 amino acids. The CDR3 region is CAISESPAGGGTYEQYF. CDR3 bases: TGTGCCATCAGTGAGTCCCCAGCGGGAGGGGGTACCTACGAGCAGTACTTC.

This chain uses TRBV3-1 with TRBJ1-1, with D uncertain. Per germline, CDR1 LGHDT and CDR2 YNNKEL (reference sequence). CDR3 length equals 14 residues. With 1 base removed from V and 1 base from J, the gap between germline ends came to 7 bases. CDR3 protein: CASSQALENTEAFF. In nucleotides, the CDR3 is TGTGCCAGCAGCCAAGCGCTCGAGAACACTGAAGCTTTCTTT.

The table lists this clonotype with many counts. This chain connects TRBV7-6 to TRBJ2-7; D assignment may be TRBD1 or TRBD2 (7 bases each). The CDR3 consists of 15 residues. Germline values: CDR1 SGHVS, CDR2 FNYEAQ. V lost 5 bases, J lost 7 bases, and 21 bases lay in between. This CDR3 reads CASSRQTGRAGEQYF. CDR3 nucleotides: TGTGCCAGCAGCCGTCAGACAGGGAGGGCAGGGGAGCAGTACTTC.

This clonotype has just one count. This could be a read error, since a much larger clone is one nucleotide away. The chain links TRBV28 to TRBJ2-3; 8 bases agree with TRBD2. The germline gives CDR1 MDHEN, CDR2 SYDVKM. CDR3 size: 16 residues. The CDR3 sequence: CASSLLAGVSADTRYF. The CDR3, as DNA: TGTGCCAGCAGTTTACTAGCGGGTGTGAGTGCAGATACGCGGTATTTT.

This clonotype was picked up many times. The J gene is TRBJ2-5, the V gene TRBV27; D tentatively reads TRBD1 or TRBD2 (5 bases each). The CDR3 runs 16 residues. Trimming cost V 5 bases and J 2 bases, with 18 bases left between them. CDR1 and CDR2 (germline): MNHEY, SMNVEV (reference sequence). The CDR3 here is CASSPPGRFPQETQYF. CDR3 sequence (DNA): TGTGCCAGCAGTCCGCCAGGGAGATTCCCACAAGAGACCCAGTACTTC.

This clonotype was counted many times. The chain is built from TRBV10-3 and TRBJ1-2; the D is unclear. Germline CDR1 reads ENHRY; CDR2 reads SYGVKD. CDR3 length: 15 residues. V was clipped by 4 bases and J by 2 bases, with 14 bases between them. The CDR3 loop reads CAISGGSQQNYGYTF. The CDR3 nucleotides read TGTGCCATCAGTGGAGGGTCCCAGCAGAACTATGGCTACACCTTC.

This clonotype was seen ten or more times. This chain connects TRBV5-5 to TRBJ1-1; D unresolved. Germline CDR1 is SGHKS and CDR2 is YYEKEE (reference sequence). CDR3 size: 12 residues. Trimming shortened V by 1 base and J by 11 bases, and 12 bases separated the two germline ends. The CDR3 sequence is CASSLINQNAFF. Written as DNA, the CDR3 is TGTGCCAGCAGCTTGATCAACCAAAATGCTTTCTTT.